A single T cell receptor beta chain is shown here with its context. Original data processing: By means of reference gene primer amplification, nucleated cell counts were estimated. The table came from immunoSEQ multiplex PCR; TCRdb's copy has only in-frame clones and leaves some out. V and J calls and clone size come straight from that table; D and trimming were deduced from the DNA. The sample shows about 240,000 clones, over 80% of them seen only once. The CDR3 contains 12 residues. CDR1 SNHLY and CDR2 FYNNEI come from the germline V gene. V was clipped by 6 bases and J by 11 bases; unmatched bases: 9. The entry originates in a study of blood T cell repertoires in COVID-19. Study information: Samples came from the United States, Italy and Spain, spanning acute and convalescent COVID-19.

The source is a man under 40 who had recovered from COVID-19. The chain links TRBV2 to TRBJ1-1; TRBD1 aligns across 7 bases. Material for sequencing was peripheral blood. CDR3 in DNA: TGTGCCAGCAGCCTAGAGACAGGGCGGGCTTTCTTT. It specifies CASSLETGRAFF. Complete variable domain (other parts from reference TRBV2 and TRBJ1-1): EPEVTQTPSHQVTQMGQEVILRCVPISNHLYFYWYRQILGQKVEFLVSFYNNEISEKSEIFDDQFSVERPDGSNFTLKIRSTKLEDSAMYFCASSLETGRAFFGQGTRLTVV.